This entry lists 9 T cell receptor beta chains sequenced from one sample in a study of blood T cell repertoires in COVID-19 (dated by TCRdb to the early 2020s). The library was obtained by the immunoSEQ multiplex PCR assay. TCRdb took this table from immuneACCESS and kept in-frame rearrangements with V and J called. Such tables lack part of the clones; where checked against another copy, unresolved V genes explain under half of the gap, and the rest is unexplained. Counted in this sample were hundreds of thousands of clones; 83% of them appeared once. The ten biggest clones cover 4.8% of the sample. Material for sequencing was PBMCs or T cells enriched from blood (not recorded which). The receptors here all came from a woman in her 50s who had been exposed to COVID-19.

This chain connects TRBV5-8 to TRBJ2-1, with 11 bases lining up with TRBD1. The germline V gene has CDR1 SGHTS and CDR2 YDEGEE. The V and J ends lost 6 bases and 7 bases, in that order; junction bases with no gene match: 9. The CDR3 contains 15 residues. CDR3 nucleotides: TGTGCCAGCAACTTTCGAGGACAGGGGGCGAATGAGCAGTTCTTC. The encoded protein is CASNFRGQGANEQFF.

The chain has TRBV28 and TRBJ1-4; maybe TRBD1 (6 bases). Trimming left V 4 bases short and J 13 bases short, with 13 bases between. Germline lookup yields CDR1 MDHEN and CDR2 SYDVKM. This CDR3 has 12 amino acids. CDR3 sequence: CASSSPGELLFF. The CDR3, as DNA: TGTGCCAGCAGTTCTCCAGGGGAATTACTGTTTTTT.

J is TRBJ1-2 and V is TRBV9; 10 bases are a match to TRBD1. Unmatched junction bases numbered 7, after V lost 3 bases and J lost 2 bases. CDR1 is SGDLS, CDR2 YYNGEE, per germline. The CDR3 has 16 residues. CDR3 residues: CASSGSRQGANYGYTF. Written as DNA, the CDR3 is TGTGCCAGCAGCGGCAGTCGACAGGGGGCAAACTATGGCTACACCTTC. Complete variable domain (other parts from reference TRBV9 and TRBJ1-2): DSGVTQTPKHLITATGQRVTLRCSPRSGDLSVYWYQQSLDQGLQFLIQYYNGEERAKGNILERFSAQQFPDLHSELNLSSLELGDSALYFCASSGSRQGANYGYTFGSGTRLTVV.

This sequence joins TRBV3-1 (or the pseudogene TRBV3-2) and TRBJ2-7, with D hard to call. Trimming shortened V by 4 bases and J by 4 bases, and 5 bases separated the two germline ends. From germline, CDR1 is LGHDT and CDR2 YNNKEL (reference sequence). The CDR3 contains 11 residues. The CDR3 nucleotides are TGTGCCAGCAGCCCGGGTTACGAGCAGTACTTC. As protein: CASSPGYEQYF.

The V call is TRBV10-1, the J call TRBJ2-7, with unresolved D. The germline V gene has CDR1 WNHNN and CDR2 SYGVQD (reference sequence). The CDR3 is 13 residues long. Trimming pared 3 bases from V and 7 bases from J, leaving 13 bases between. CDR3 DNA sequence: TGCGCCAGCAGTGAAAACTTCAACTCAGAGCAGTACTTC. Translation gives CASSENFNSEQYF.

The chain joins TRBV6-4 to TRBJ2-7; D gene uncertain. This CDR3 comprises 14 residues. Trimming pared 5 bases from V and 3 bases from J, leaving 14 bases between. Germline V lookup: CDR1 MRHNA, CDR2 SNTAGT. In nucleotides, the CDR3 is TGTGCCAGCAGTATCCCGATACACGACTACGAGCAGTACTTC. Its translation: CASSIPIHDYEQYF.

The chain links TRBV19 to TRBJ1-1; D remains unclear. The CDR3 length is 14 residues. Trimming removed 3 bases at V and 4 bases at J, with 12 bases between. Per the germline V gene, CDR1 is LNHDA and CDR2 is SQIVND (reference sequence). CDR3 in DNA: TGTGCCAGTAGTATTCCCCACGCGGGCACTGAAGCTTTCTTT. Its protein is CASSIPHAGTEAFF.

The gene calls are TRBV5-1 and TRBJ1-4; TRBD1 might be the D (5 bases). Germline V CDR1 and CDR2: SGHRS, YFSETQ. Trimming cost V 3 bases and J 7 bases, with 16 bases left between them. The CDR3 has 15 residues. CDR3 sequence: CASSYAGDPAEKLFF. CDR3 sequence (DNA): TGCGCCAGCAGCTACGCGGGGGACCCGGCTGAAAAACTGTTTTTT. Combining the CDR3 with reference TRBV5-1 and TRBJ1-4 gives the whole variable domain KAGVTQTPRYLIKTRGQQVTLSCSPISGHRSVSWYQQTPGQGLQFLFEYFSETQRNKGNFPGRFSGRQFSNSRSEMNVSTLELGDSALYLCASSYAGDPAEKLFFGSGTQLSVL.

This clone has just a few counts. V and J are TRBV18 and TRBJ2-7; D is undetermined. V was shortened by 4 bases and J by 5 bases, with 12 bases between the two germline ends. The V gene's germline CDR1 is KGHSH and CDR2 LQKENI. The CDR3 length is 13 residues. CDR3: CASSQTAGNEQYF. CDR3 DNA sequence: TGTGCCAGCTCACAAACGGCAGGTAACGAGCAGTACTTC.